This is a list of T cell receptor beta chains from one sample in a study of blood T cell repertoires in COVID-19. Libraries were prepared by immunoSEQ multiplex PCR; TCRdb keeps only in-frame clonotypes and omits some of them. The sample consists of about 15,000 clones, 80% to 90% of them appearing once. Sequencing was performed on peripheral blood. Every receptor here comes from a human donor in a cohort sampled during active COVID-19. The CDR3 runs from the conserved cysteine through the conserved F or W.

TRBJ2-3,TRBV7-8,CASSLSGITDTQYF
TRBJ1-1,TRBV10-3,CATSGQGEGTEAFF
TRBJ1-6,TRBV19,CASSIGPKNSPLHF
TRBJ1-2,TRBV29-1,CSVEFAGDGYTF
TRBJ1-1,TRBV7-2,CASRDRGHNTEAFF
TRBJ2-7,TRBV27,CASTQGPGQGVYEQYF
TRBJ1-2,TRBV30,CAWSDGTSNYGYTF
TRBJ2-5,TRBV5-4,CASSLDKGRTQYF
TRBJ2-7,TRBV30,CAWSVRTLVATYEQYF
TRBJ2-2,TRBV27,CASSVLAGTNGELFF
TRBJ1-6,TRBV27,CASSYQGKYNSPLHF
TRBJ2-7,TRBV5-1,CASSLGRQGSEQYF
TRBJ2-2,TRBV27,CASSSFGQGNTGELFF